This T cell receptor (beta chain) was observed in a study of blood T cell repertoires in COVID-19. The overall study: Collection of acute and convalescent COVID-19 samples took place in the United States, Italy and Spain. The cDNA or gDNA used as material had been derived from T cells, B-cell-depleted T cells, or PBMCs.

Methods used by the authors: Amplification from reference gene primers served as the basis for estimated nucleated cell counts. Generated by immunoSEQ multiplex PCR, the TCRdb table keeps only in-frame clones and is missing some. The V and J calls and clone size were taken over from that table, and D and trimming were inferred from the DNA. Of around 700,000 clones in the sample, just under 90% are singletons; the top ten hold under 0.3%. CDR3 size: 17 residues. V usage is TRBV21-1 and J usage is TRBJ2-3; whether TRBD1, the table's D call, matches the DNA was not checked. TRBV21-1 is an annotated pseudogene. This TCR was recovered from a woman between 18 and 29 years old with acute or convalescent COVID-19. The sample taken for sequencing was peripheral blood. The CDR3 DNA is TGTGCCAGCAGCGACCCGGGACAAACCTTCCTCACAGATACGCAGTATTTT. It translates to CASSDPGQTFLTDTQYF.